Shown below are 17 T cell receptor beta chains from a single sample sequenced in a study of shared clonotypes between healthy human individuals. The repertoire was sequenced with immunoSEQ multiplex PCR; TCRdb's copy has only in-frame clones and lacks some. The table shows 180,000 or so clones, with about 93% occurring only once. The sequenced sample was naive CD4+ T cells sorted from blood. Subset given: CD45RA+ positively selected. All receptors come from a woman in her thirties in good health.

V gene TRBV28 combines with J gene TRBJ2-7; D is unresolved. The CDR3 consists of 13 residues. Per germline, CDR1 MDHEN and CDR2 SYDVKM. Trimming took 3 bases from V and 4 from J, leaving 10 bases between them. The CDR3 coding sequence is TGTGCCAGCAGTTTGGCAAGATCTTACGAGCAGTACTTC. The encoded protein is CASSLARSYEQYF.

This chain joins TRBV4-2 and TRBJ2-7; 10 bases fit TRBD1. Losses at the gene ends were 5 bases for V and 6 bases for J; bases not matched to a gene: 4. The length of the CDR3 is 13 residues. Germline loops: CDR1 LGHNA, CDR2 YNFKEQ. CDR3 DNA: TGTGCCAGCAGCGGGACAGGGGTGGGCGAGCAGTACTTC. Its translation: CASSGTGVGEQYF.

The V and J genes are TRBV27 and TRBJ2-7; 7 bases match TRBD1. The trim removed 8 bases at V and 4 bases at J, leaving 2 bases unmatched. The CDR3 consists of 11 residues. Germline CDR1 and CDR2: MNHEY and SMNVEV (reference sequence). The CDR3 nucleotides read TGTGCCAGCGCGACAGGGTACGAGCAGTACTTC. Encoded protein: CASATGYEQYF.

This chain connects TRBV28 to TRBJ2-3; D may match TRBD1 or TRBD2 (6 bases each). Trimming stripped 1 base from V and 4 bases from J, with 12 bases between. This CDR3 is built from 15 residues. Per germline, CDR1 MDHEN and CDR2 SYDVKM. The CDR3 is CASSLYQGTPDTQYF. The CDR3 DNA reads as TGTGCCAGCAGTTTATACCAGGGGACTCCAGATACGCAGTATTTT.

V usage is TRBV7-2 and J usage is TRBJ2-7; 7 nucleotides line up with TRBD1. The V gene end was trimmed by 5 bases and the J gene end by 2 bases; junction bases not matched to a gene: 6. This CDR3 is built from 14 residues. Germline V gene lookup returns CDR1 SGHTA and CDR2 FQGNSA. The CDR3 DNA sequence: TGTGCCAGCAGCCTATACAGGGGCCCCTACGAGCAGTACTTC. Translation: CASSLYRGPYEQYF.

The chain uses TRBV4-1 and TRBJ2-2; 9 bases are a match to TRBD1. V gave up 6 bases and J gave up 7 bases; unmatched junction bases: 9. The germline V gene has CDR1 MGHRA and CDR2 YSYEKL. The CDR3 length is 15 residues. CDR3 protein: CASRGNRGQGGELFF. As DNA, the CDR3 is TGCGCCAGCAGGGGTAACAGGGGGCAGGGCGGGGAGCTGTTTTTT.

This chain uses TRBV19 with TRBJ1-2, with 8 bases fitting TRBD1. CDR3 length: 13 amino acids. Per germline, CDR1 LNHDA and CDR2 SQIVND (reference sequence). V lost 11 bases, J lost 8 bases, and 13 bases stayed unmatched. CDR3 region: CAGYIRGRGGYTF. CDR3 coding DNA: TGTGCCGGCTACATCAGGGGGCGCGGAGGCTACACCTTC.

This chain links TRBV11-2 with TRBJ2-5, with 10 positions matching TRBD2. The J call may be in error: the DNA end matches TRBJ2-7 better. This CDR3 contains 19 residues. Germline V lookup: CDR1 SGHAT, CDR2 FQNNGV. The CDR3 region has the DNA TGTGCCAGCATCACTAGGGCGGGACTCCAGCGGGAGGGCCTCGTCGAGCAGTACTTC. This gives the protein CASITRAGLQREGLVEQYF.

The chain has TRBV27 and TRBJ2-7, with a weak D call TRBD1 (6 bases). This CDR3 region has 16 residues. Germline-derived CDR1 and CDR2 are MNHEY and SMNVEV (reference sequence). V lost 4 bases and J lost 1, with 17 bases in between. The CDR3 DNA reads TGTGCCAGCAGTTCCTATTTCGGGACAATATCCTACGAGCAGTACTTC. This sequence encodes CASSSYFGTISYEQYF.

V and J are TRBV5-1 and TRBJ2-5; D is perhaps TRBD2 (6 bases). Trimming removed 0 bases from V and 0 bases from J, with 12 bases in between. CDR3 size: 16 residues. The V gene's germline CDR1 is SGHRS and CDR2 YFSETQ. This CDR3 is CASSLGAGGYQETQYF. The DNA for the CDR3 is TGCGCCAGCAGCTTGGGAGCGGGTGGGTACCAAGAGACCCAGTACTTC.

J is TRBJ2-5 and V is TRBV11-2, with TRBD2 as a possible D gene (6 bases). TRBJ2-7 explains the end of the DNA better; the J call may be wrong. The CDR3 is 14 residues long. Germline V gene sequence: CDR1 SGHAT, CDR2 FQNNGV. CDR3 sequence: CASSGERLVHEQYF. CDR3 coding DNA: TGTGCCAGCAGCGGTGAGAGACTAGTTCACGAGCAGTACTTC.

This chain uses TRBV7-9 with TRBJ2-7; TRBD1 matches 9 bases. This CDR3 comprises 16 residues. The V and J ends lost 0 bases and 1 base, in that order; junction bases with no gene match: 4. Germline values: CDR1 SEHNR, CDR2 FQNEAQ (reference sequence). The CDR3 DNA sequence: TGTGCCAGCAGCTTAGCCTCTGGGACAGGGTCCTACGAGCAGTACTTC. Protein product: CASSLASGTGSYEQYF.

This chain joins TRBV7-3 and TRBJ2-6; D uncertain. The germline gives CDR1 SGHTA, CDR2 FQGTGA. The CDR3 consists of 15 residues. The V gene lost 3 bases and the J gene lost 1 base, with 7 bases spanning the gap. CDR3 sequence (DNA): TGTGCCAGCAGCTTCGGCGGATCTGGGGCCAACGTCCTGACTTTC. Translating gives CASSFGGSGANVLTF.

Note on this clone: The sample holds other DNA sequences that translate to the same CDR3. The genes are TRBV28 and TRBJ1-5; D not certain. The V gene lost 4 bases and the J gene lost 1 base, with 2 bases spanning the gap. Germline V gene lookup returns CDR1 MDHEN and CDR2 SYDVKM. The CDR3 covers 12 residues. The CDR3 DNA sequence: TGTGCCAGCAGTTACAGCAATCAGCCCCAGCATTTT. It encodes CASSYSNQPQHF.

The rearrangement uses TRBV5-1 and TRBJ2-7; D tentatively reads TRBD1 or TRBD2 (5 bases each). V lost 0 bases, J lost 0 bases, and 7 bases lay in between. CDR3 length: 14 amino acids. The germline V gene encodes CDR1 SGHRS and CDR2 YFSETQ. The CDR3 DNA is TGCGCCAGCAGCTTGGGGGACGGCTCCTACGAGCAGTACTTC. This translates into CASSLGDGSYEQYF.

The rearrangement links TRBV28 to TRBJ1-5; unclear D gene. Looked up from germline, CDR1 is MDHEN and CDR2 is SYDVKM. V was trimmed by 3 bases and J by 0 bases, leaving 12 bases between them. CDR3 length equals 16 residues. The CDR3 protein is CASSFFQPYSNQPQHF. CDR3 bases: TGTGCCAGCAGTTTTTTCCAGCCGTATAGCAATCAGCCCCAGCATTTT.

The rearrangement uses TRBV14 and TRBJ2-3; 15 nucleotides align to TRBD2. Germline V gene sequence: CDR1 SGHDN, CDR2 FVKESK. V gave up 7 bases and J gave up 5 bases; unmatched junction bases: 4. This CDR3 region has 15 residues. The CDR3 region has the DNA TGTGCCAGCACCCGGGGACTAGCGGGAGGAGATACGCAGTATTTT. Translating it yields CASTRGLAGGDTQYF.